This T cell receptor (beta chain) stems from a study of blood T cell repertoires in COVID-19. Study information: Acute and convalescent COVID-19 samples came from the United States, Italy and Spain.

The count of this clone is one. The CDR3 loop spans 15 amino acids. Trimming left V 5 bases short and J 0 bases short, with 13 bases between. The germline CDR1 and CDR2 sequences are MNHEY and SVGEGT. As originally analysed: Researchers report that nucleated cell counts were estimated from reference gene primer amplification. Sequenced by immunoSEQ multiplex PCR; TCRdb stores in-frame clones only, minus some. The V and J calls and clone size come from that table; D and trimming were worked out from the DNA. The data show under 300,000 clones, more than 75% seen once. The sequence came from an elderly man with acute or convalescent COVID-19. The sample comprised peripheral blood. The genes are TRBV6-2 or TRBV6-3 and TRBJ1-1, with a tentative D call TRBD1 (6 bases). The CDR3 reads CASSPKTGMNTEAFF. CDR3 nucleotides: TGTGCCAGCAGTCCGAAGACAGGCATGAACACTGAAGCTTTCTTT.